This section outlines one T cell receptor (beta chain) sequence together with its context. Its antigen remains unknown. The CDR3 is 12 amino acids. Germline assignment: CDR1 SQVTM and CDR2 ANQGSEA. Sorted populations comprised CD4+ and CD8+ T cells obtained from PBMCs. These data are taken from a study of CD8+ T cells in alopecia areata. Whole-study context: Patients received oral tofacitinib, 5 to 10 mg twice daily, for moderate-to-severe alopecia areata. Study conclusions and caveats: Normal skin contains resident alphabeta T cells, and these are also sequenced in scalp samples.

It was cDNA, reverse transcribed from extracted RNA, that served as the sequencing template. Sequenced by immunoSEQ multiplex PCR; TCRdb stores in-frame clones only, minus some. The sample gives 160,000 or so clones, 40% to 65% of which show up once; less than 20% is in the top ten. This TCR was sampled from a human donor with alopecia areata. The rearrangement uses TRBV29-1 and TRBJ1-5, with a tentative D call TRBD1 (5 bases). Specimen: CD8+ T cells sorted from blood, collected at week 0. CDR3 in amino acids: CIKQDSDQPQHF. CDR3 coding DNA: TGCATCAAACAGGATTCTGATCAGCCCCAGCATTTT. Full variable domain (outside the CDR3, taken from reference TRBV29-1 and TRBJ1-5): SAVISQKPSRDICQRGTSLTIQCQVDSQVTMMFWYRQQPGQSLTLIATANQGSEATYESGFVIDKFPISRPNLTFSTLTVSNMSPEDSSIYLCIKQDSDQPQHFGDGTRLSIL.